This paragraph reports one T cell receptor (beta chain). Here immunoSEQ multiplex PCR was the method, and the copy in TCRdb shows in-frame clones only, minus some. Seen here are about 1.9 million clones, just under 95% observed once, and the top ten hold around 1.7%. This sample is part of a study of shared clonotypes between healthy human individuals. CD8 cells classed as naive were CD45RO-negative and positively selected for CCR7, excluding terminally differentiated effector memory CD45RA+ cells. Germline assignment: CDR1 SNHLY and CDR2 FYNNEI. The CDR3 is 19 amino acids. Trimming cost V 6 bases and J 1 base; bases outside gene matches: 18.

This chain joins TRBV2 and TRBJ1-5; TRBD1 matches at 7 bases. Sequenced: naive CD8+ T cells from PBMCs. The TCR originated in a man aged 18 to 29 in good health. Some clones in this sample may be carry-over from other donors' samples. The CDR3, as DNA: TGTGCCAGCAGCGCCCCGCGGGACGCAGGGGGGGGCAGCAATCAGCCCCAGCATTTT. Protein product: CASSAPRDAGGGSNQPQHF.